The 16 T cell receptor beta chains presented below share a single source sample, sequenced in a study of siplizumab effects on memory and regulatory T cells. Measured with immunoSEQ multiplex PCR; TCRdb has only the in-frame clones, and not every one. Counted here are around 65,000 clones, 70% to 85% occurring once; the ten biggest clones make up 0.4% to 0.45%. The sequenced sample consisted of memory CD4+ T cells sorted from blood. The receptors come from a human donor in good health.

The chain combines TRBV6-5 with TRBJ2-1, with 8 nucleotides matching TRBD2. The CDR3 covers 16 residues. V lost 0 bases, J lost 9 bases, and 10 bases stayed unmatched. The germline V gene encodes CDR1 MNHEY and CDR2 SVGAGI. In DNA form, the CDR3 reads TGTGCCAGCAGTTACTCGGACGGGGGGGCCCGTGGTGAGCAGTTCTTC. It codes for CASSYSDGGARGEQFF.

The chain couples TRBV5-4 to TRBJ1-3, with TRBD1 identical over 7 bases. V trimming: 0 bases; J trimming: 2 bases; junction bases outside the gene matches: 2. CDR1 is SGHNT, CDR2 YYREEE, per germline (reference sequence). The CDR3 runs to 15 residues. CDR3 sequence reads: CASSLGQGTGNTIYF. CDR3 sequence (DNA): TGTGCCAGCAGCTTGGGACAGGGCACTGGAAACACCATATATTTT.

The J gene is TRBJ1-3, the V gene TRBV6-5; D is unresolved. Between the trimmed V and J ends, which lost 5 bases and 6 bases, there was a span of 8 bases. The CDR3 extends over 12 amino acids. Germline V gene lookup returns CDR1 MNHEY and CDR2 SVGAGI. CDR3 in DNA: TGTGCCAGCAGTAACCAGATAAACACCATATATTTT. This encodes CASSNQINTIYF.

The CDR3 DNA reads TGTGCCAGCAGTGAACCGCAGGGGGCGGATAATTCACCCCTCCACTTT. Translating it yields CASSEPQGADNSPLHF. The chain uses TRBV2 and TRBJ1-6; the match to TRBD1 covers 8 bases. CDR3 length: 16 residues. Trimming took 2 bases from V and 5 from J; bases not matched to a gene: 5. From germline, CDR1 is SNHLY and CDR2 FYNNEI.

The gene calls are TRBV7-3 and TRBJ2-2; 7 nucleotides match TRBD2. This CDR3 comprises 14 residues. The germline V gene has CDR1 SGHTA and CDR2 FQGTGA. The V and J ends lost 6 bases and 1 base, in that order; junction bases with no gene match: 2. The CDR3 nucleotides are TGTGCCAGCAGGGGAGGGGTGAACACCGGGGAGCTGTTTTTT. This gives the protein CASRGGVNTGELFF.

The J gene is TRBJ2-5, the V gene TRBV2, with D perhaps matching TRBD1 or TRBD2 (6 bases each). Looked up from germline, CDR1 is SNHLY and CDR2 is FYNNEI. The CDR3 consists of 14 residues. The V end lost 6 bases, the J end lost 4 bases, and 15 bases lay between the germline ends. The CDR3, as DNA: TGTGCCAGCAGACCTGGGGGGCCCCCAGAGACCCAGTACTTC. Encoded protein: CASRPGGPPETQYF.

The chain is built from TRBV2 and TRBJ1-5, with D tentatively TRBD1 (6 bases). This CDR3 spans 14 amino acids. Germline V lookup: CDR1 SNHLY, CDR2 FYNNEI. V was pared by 4 bases and J by 7 bases, with 14 bases between. CDR3 DNA sequence: TGTGCCAGCAGTGGAATAACAGGGAGGCAGCCCCAGCATTTT. The encoded protein is CASSGITGRQPQHF.

V and J are TRBV7-6 and TRBJ2-5; D is tentatively TRBD1 or TRBD2 (5 bases each). V lost 5 bases and J lost 5, with 18 bases in between. This CDR3 is built from 15 residues. From germline, CDR1 is SGHVS and CDR2 FNYEAQ. The CDR3 sequence is CASSHPLSGTETQYF. The CDR3, as DNA: TGTGCCAGCAGCCACCCTCTGTCGGGGACGGAGACCCAGTACTTC.

The chain recombines TRBV6-5 with TRBJ2-1, with TRBD2 identical over 11 bases. Per the germline V gene, CDR1 is MNHEY and CDR2 is SVGAGI. This CDR3 has 16 residues. Trimming cost V 0 bases and J 6 bases; bases outside gene matches: 4. CDR3 protein: CASSYSKTSGVNEQFF. DNA for the CDR3: TGTGCCAGCAGTTACTCGAAGACTAGCGGGGTCAATGAGCAGTTCTTC.

The chain couples TRBV5-4 to TRBJ2-5; TRBD2 matches 7 bases. The CDR3 runs 15 residues. The germline V gene encodes CDR1 SGHNT and CDR2 YYREEE (reference sequence). V trimming: 4 bases; J trimming: 1 base; junction bases outside the gene matches: 7. The DNA of the CDR3 is TGTGCCAGCAGCCCACTAGCGCAGTTCCAAGAGACCCAGTACTTC. Its protein product is CASSPLAQFQETQYF. Supplemented by reference TRBV5-4 and TRBJ2-5, the full variable domain reads ETGVTQSPTHLIKTRGQQVTLRCSSQSGHNTVSWYQQALGQGPQFIFQYYREEENGRGNFPPRFSGLQFPNYSSELNVNALELDDSALYLCASSPLAQFQETQYFGPGTRLLVL.

This chain links TRBV19 with TRBJ2-7; 7 positions agree with TRBD1. Germline V gene sequence: CDR1 LNHDA, CDR2 SQIVND (reference sequence). The length of the CDR3 is 13 residues. V lost 9 bases, J lost 4 bases, and 9 bases stayed unmatched. Here the CDR3 reads CASPIGTEYEQYF. CDR3 bases: TGTGCCAGCCCGATCGGGACAGAGTACGAGCAGTACTTC.

This chain joins TRBV5-1 and TRBJ2-1; 10 nucleotides line up with TRBD2. V shed 4 bases, J shed 6 bases, and the junction held 7 bases outside the gene matches. The CDR3 totals 15 residues. CDR1 is SGHRS and CDR2 is YFSETQ in the germline V gene. The CDR3 coding sequence is TGCGCCAGCAGCAGTGTAGCGGGGGGTCGCAATGAGCAGTTCTTC. Protein sequence: CASSSVAGGRNEQFF. Based on the CDR3 plus reference TRBV5-1 and TRBJ2-1, the full variable domain is KAGVTQTPRYLIKTRGQQVTLSCSPISGHRSVSWYQQTPGQGLQFLFEYFSETQRNKGNFPGRFSGRQFSNSRSEMNVSTLELGDSALYLCASSSVAGGRNEQFFGPGTRLTVL.

The V and J genes are TRBV28 and TRBJ2-7; D unresolved. The germline V gene encodes CDR1 MDHEN and CDR2 SYDVKM. The CDR3 has 12 residues. Trimming stripped 5 bases from V and 0 bases from J, with 5 bases between. CDR3 residues: CASSRISYEQYF. As DNA, the CDR3 is TGTGCCAGCAGTCGGATCTCCTACGAGCAGTACTTC. Full variable domain (outside the CDR3, taken from reference TRBV28 and TRBJ2-7): DVKVTQSSRYLVKRTGEKVFLECVQDMDHENMFWYRQDPGLGLRLIYFSYDVKMKEKGDIPEGYSVSREKKERFSLILESASTNQTSMYLCASSRISYEQYFGPGTRLTVT.

On this clone: The junction differs from germline at one of its ends, possibly a read error. The gene calls are TRBV5-1 and TRBJ2-3, with 8 bases matching TRBD2. CDR1 is SGHRS and CDR2 is YFSETQ in the germline V gene. This CDR3 has 17 amino acids. The CDR3 DNA reads as TGCACCAGCAGCTTGGCCTCACGGGGGGGCGGGACAGATACGCAGTATTTT. It specifies CTSSLASRGGGTDTQYF. The variable domain in full, completed from reference TRBV5-1 and TRBJ2-3, reads KAGVTQTPRYLIKTRGQQVTLSCSPISGHRSVSWYQQTPGQGLQFLFEYFSETQRNKGNFPGRFSGRQFSNSRSEMNVSTLELGDSALYLCTSSLASRGGGTDTQYFGPGTRLTVL.

DNA of the CDR3: TGTGCCAGCAACCCTTCTAGATTATGGACCGGGGAGCTGTTTTTT. Translated, it gives CASNPSRLWTGELFF. This rearrangement joins TRBV2 to TRBJ2-2, with unresolved D. Per germline, CDR1 SNHLY and CDR2 FYNNEI. The V gene lost 7 bases and the J gene lost 5 bases, with 17 bases spanning the gap. CDR3 length equals 15 residues. The variable domain in full, completed from reference TRBV2 and TRBJ2-2, reads EPEVTQTPSHQVTQMGQEVILRCVPISNHLYFYWYRQILGQKVEFLVSFYNNEISEKSEIFDDQFSVERPDGSNFTLKIRSTKLEDSAMYFCASNPSRLWTGELFFGEGSRLTVL.

The chain joins TRBV5-1 to TRBJ2-7, with 7 bases matching TRBD2. Germline-derived CDR1 and CDR2 are SGHRS and YFSETQ. This CDR3 contains 14 residues. V gave up 4 bases and J gave up 8 bases; unmatched junction bases: 12. The CDR3 protein is CASSDPGLVEKQYF. CDR3 in DNA: TGCGCCAGCAGCGATCCCGGACTAGTGGAAAAGCAGTACTTC. The whole variable domain, remainder taken from reference TRBV5-1 and TRBJ2-7, is KAGVTQTPRYLIKTRGQQVTLSCSPISGHRSVSWYQQTPGQGLQFLFEYFSETQRNKGNFPGRFSGRQFSNSRSEMNVSTLELGDSALYLCASSDPGLVEKQYFGPGTRLTVT.